This T cell receptor beta chain originates from a study of OX40 agonist ivuxolimab in advanced cancers. Drawing of blood for sampling happened at baseline, at cycle 4 day 1, and at cycle 7 day 1. V was pared by 6 bases and J by 3 bases, with 3 bases of the junction left unmatched. The length of the CDR3 is 14 residues. CDR1 and CDR2 from the germline V gene are LGHNT and FRNRAP. Profiling relied on immunoSEQ multiplex PCR, and the TCRdb table lists in-frame clones only, not all of them. This table has 65,000 to 75,000 clones, 80% to 95% appearing once. The chain joins TRBV12-5 to TRBJ1-1; 11 positions match TRBD1. The clonotype originates from an adult with an advanced solid tumor such as melanoma, head and neck, liver or kidney cancer. Source: CD4+ or CD8+ T cells sorted from blood, taken in a trial of the OX40 agonist ivuxolimab. CDR3 sequence (DNA): TGTGCTAGTGGCAAGGGACAGGGGGACACTGAAGCTTTCTTT. Protein product: CASGKGQGDTEAFF.